The present T cell receptor (beta chain) was sequenced within a study of CD8+CD57+ T cells in acquired aplastic anemia. For the study at large: The DNA of sorted CD4+ and CD8+ cells averaged 3.2 ug. Healthy donor CD4+ cell samples had a mean of around 10 million reads. Whole-study findings and limits: Controls did not differ significantly from patients in CD8+ Simpson's diversity. Over 25 CD8+ CDR3 sequences occurred in both the patients and the controls.

This clonotype came up many times. Its antigen is not identified. The CDR3 has 11 amino acids. Between the trimmed V and J ends, which lost 2 bases and 6 bases, there was a span of 8 bases. The germline CDR1 and CDR2 sequences are GTSNPN and SVGIG (reference sequence). TCR beta VDJ combinations and CDR3 sequences were profiled from genomic DNA. TCRdb analysed the reads with MiXCR anew, one entry per CDR3 protein. This sample yields some 180,000 distinct CDR3 sequences, of which around half are seen a single time; around 2.7% belongs to the top ten. V is TRBV30 and J is TRBJ2-7, with D unresolved. Sequenced: sorted CD4+, CD8+, or CD8+CD57+ T cells (not recorded which) from PBMCs. The source of this sequence is a human donor in good health. In DNA, the CDR3 is TGTGCCTGGAGTCCAGGTTCCGAGCAGTACTTC. Translation gives CAWSPGSEQYF.